The 9 T cell receptor beta chains below all came from one sample that was sequenced in a study of T-cell memory formation after mild COVID-19. TCRdb re-derived calls from the 5' RACE reads in MiXCR, one entry per CDR3 protein. The table shows 350,000 or so distinct CDR3 sequences, with 10% to 15% occurring only once. The source material was PBMCs or a T cell subset sorted from them (not recorded which). These receptors were taken from a man aged 18-30 years who had mild COVID-19 (a few samples of this study predate the infection). Cell type and time point are not known.

In its sample, this clonotype was seen a few times. V usage is TRBV4-1 and J usage is TRBJ1-2; TRBD1 might be the D (6 bases). The length of the CDR3 is 14 residues. Germline V CDR1 and CDR2: MGHRA, YSYEKL. Trimming left V 4 bases short and J 7 bases short, with 16 bases between. CDR3 in DNA: TGCGCCAGCAGCCGGGGGCCGGTGGAGGGTGGCTACACCTTC. It encodes CASSRGPVEGGYTF.

J is TRBJ1-4 and V is TRBV6-1, with 7 bases lining up with TRBD1. J gave up 2 bases and V 4 bases, and 1 base lay outside the gene matches. Germline assignment: CDR1 MNHNS and CDR2 SASEGT. The CDR3 has 14 amino acids. The CDR3 DNA sequence: TGTGCCAGCAGTGGACAGGGCACTAATGAAAAACTGTTTTTT. Amino acid sequence: CASSGQGTNEKLFF.

The rearrangement uses TRBV15 and TRBJ2-3, with D possibly being TRBD2 (5 bases). There are 15 residues in the CDR3. Germline loops: CDR1 LNHNV, CDR2 YYDKDF (reference sequence). Trimming stripped 5 bases from V and 0 bases from J, with 12 bases between. In nucleotides, the CDR3 is TGTGCCACCAGCCTCACTAGGCGAAGCACAGATACGCAGTATTTT. Translation: CATSLTRRSTDTQYF. Full variable domain (rest looked up from reference TRBV15 and TRBJ2-3): DAMVIQNPRYQVTQFGKPVTLSCSQTLNHNVMYWYQQKSSQAPKLLFHYYDKDFNNEADTPDNFQSRRPNTSFCFLDIRSPGLGDTAMYLCATSLTRRSTDTQYFGPGTRLTVL.

The chain recombines TRBV2 with TRBJ2-3; 9 bases are shared with TRBD1. CDR3 length: 14 amino acids. Trimming cost V 6 bases and J 4 bases; bases outside gene matches: 5. Germline loops: CDR1 SNHLY, CDR2 FYNNEI. The chain's CDR3 is CASRDRGSADTQYF. In nucleotides, the CDR3 is TGTGCCAGCAGGGACAGGGGAAGCGCAGATACGCAGTATTTT.

The chain uses TRBV6-2 or TRBV6-3 and TRBJ2-2; D is possibly TRBD1 or TRBD2 (5 bases each). Germline-derived CDR1 and CDR2 are MNHEY and SVGEGT. The CDR3 is 14 amino acids. Trimming stripped 2 bases from V and 6 bases from J, with 10 bases between. CDR3 DNA sequence: TGTGCCAGCAGTTACGTTGGGGACCCCGGGGAGCTGTTTTTT. It yields the protein CASSYVGDPGELFF.

The chain recombines TRBV6-5 with TRBJ1-1; no definite D call. V lost 6 bases, J lost 1 base, and 12 bases lay in between. The CDR3 spans 14 residues. The germline CDR1 and CDR2 sequences are MNHEY and SVGAGI. The CDR3 nucleotides are TGTGCCAGCAGCCCCCTCCGGAAGAACACTGAAGCTTTCTTT. Its translation is CASSPLRKNTEAFF.

This clonotype was recorded a few times. CDR3 coding DNA: TGTGCCAGCAGCTGGACGACGGGGGACACAGATACGCAGTATTTT. Encoded protein: CASSWTTGDTDTQYF. The chain uses TRBV7-8 and TRBJ2-3; a weak D match, TRBD2 (6 bases). The ends were cut back, 4 bases at V and 2 bases at J, with 13 bases in the middle. The germline CDR1 and CDR2 sequences are SGHVS and FQNEAQ. The CDR3 runs to 15 residues.

This chain uses TRBV5-1 with TRBJ1-4; weak D call: TRBD1 (6 bases). The V end was cut by 4 bases, the J end by 8 bases, with 15 bases between. This CDR3 contains 14 residues. Germline V gene data show CDR1 as SGHRS and CDR2 as YFSETQ. CDR3 protein: CASSPGQTGEKLFF. The CDR3 DNA is TGCGCCAGCAGCCCAGGACAGACCGGGGAAAAACTGTTTTTT.

This clonotype was detected a few times. The rearrangement uses TRBV12-3 or TRBV12-4 and TRBJ2-5, with a weak D call TRBD1 (7 bases). V was clipped by 5 bases and J by 2 bases, with 12 bases between them. The length of the CDR3 is 14 residues. CDR3 DNA: TGTGCCAGCAGTATACAGGGGAGGCAAGAGACCCAGTACTTC. Protein: CASSIQGRQETQYF.